These T cell receptor beta chains were read from a single sample in a study of blood T cell repertoires in COVID-19. Produced via immunoSEQ multiplex PCR; TCRdb's table is partial and in-frame only. The table lists hundreds of thousands of clones, 65% to 90% of them singletons. The specimen sequenced was peripheral blood. The receptor set was obtained from an older woman with COVID-19, enrolled during active disease. CDR3s include the opening cysteine and the closing phenylalanine or tryptophan. A D gene is named only where the DNA matches it firmly. Only part of the rows carry a size: once, few, many, or a class if the clone is expanded.

clone_size: -
j_call: TRBJ2-7
d_call: -
cdr3_length: 16
v_call: TRBV24-1
cdr3_nt: TGTGCCACCAGTGATTTGACAGGTAACCACTCCTACGAGCAGTACTTC
cdr3_aa: CATSDLTGNHSYEQYF

clone_size: -
j_call: TRBJ2-3
d_call: TRBD2
cdr3_length: 19
v_call: TRBV24-1
cdr3_nt: TGTGCCACCAGTGATTTTAGCCCGATTAGTAGCGGGGGTACAGATACGCAGTATTTT
cdr3_aa: CATSDFSPISSGGTDTQYF

clone_size: -
j_call: TRBJ2-1
d_call: TRBD2
cdr3_length: 14
v_call: TRBV5-1
cdr3_nt: TGCGCCAGCAGCCTAGCGGGGGGGCGAAATGAGCAGTTCTTC
cdr3_aa: CASSLAGGRNEQFF

clone_size: -
j_call: TRBJ1-1
d_call: TRBD1
cdr3_length: 16
v_call: TRBV5-1
cdr3_nt: TGCGCCAGCAGCCCGGGGGACAGGGGGCCGGGAGCTGAAGCTTTCTTT
cdr3_aa: CASSPGDRGPGAEAFF

clone_size: -
j_call: TRBJ1-5
d_call: -
cdr3_length: 15
v_call: TRBV7-8
cdr3_nt: TGTGCCAGCAGCTTAGAACAGGGTATCCTGTGGCCCCAGCATTTT
cdr3_aa: CASSLEQGILWPQHF

clone_size: -
j_call: TRBJ1-1
d_call: TRBD1
cdr3_length: 14
v_call: TRBV5-1
cdr3_nt: TGCGCCAGCAGCCCGACAGGGGCGAACACTGAAGCTTTCTTT
cdr3_aa: CASSPTGANTEAFF

clone_size: -
j_call: TRBJ2-7
d_call: TRBD2
cdr3_length: 19
v_call: TRBV5-1
cdr3_nt: TGCGCCAGCAGCTTGGCGACCGGGACTAGCGGGGGTCCACACTACGAGCAGTACTTC
cdr3_aa: CASSLATGTSGGPHYEQYF

clone_size: -
j_call: TRBJ2-3
d_call: TRBD2
cdr3_length: 16
v_call: TRBV9
cdr3_nt: TGTGCCAGCAGCGTAGTGCGAGCGGGGGGCCCAGATACGCAGTATTTT
cdr3_aa: CASSVVRAGGPDTQYF

clone_size: -
j_call: TRBJ2-5
d_call: -
cdr3_length: 13
v_call: TRBV29-1
cdr3_nt: TGCAGCGTTGAAATGGGAGATGCGGAGACCCAGTACTTC
cdr3_aa: CSVEMGDAETQYF

clone_size: -
j_call: TRBJ2-3
d_call: -
cdr3_length: 15
v_call: TRBV2
cdr3_nt: TGTGCCAGCAGTGATCGGGAGAGGCCCACAGATACGCAGTATTTT
cdr3_aa: CASSDRERPTDTQYF

clone_size: -
j_call: TRBJ1-6
d_call: -
cdr3_length: 14
v_call: TRBV6-5
cdr3_nt: TGTGCCAGCAGTCGGGGCTCCTATAATTCACCCCTCCACTTT
cdr3_aa: CASSRGSYNSPLHF

clone_size: -
j_call: TRBJ2-7
d_call: TRBD1
cdr3_length: 14
v_call: TRBV2
cdr3_nt: TGTGCCACTAATTTCCGGGACAGTGACTACGAGCAGTACTTC
cdr3_aa: CATNFRDSDYEQYF

clone_size: few
j_call: TRBJ2-3
d_call: -
cdr3_length: 15
v_call: TRBV7-9
cdr3_nt: TGTGCCAGCAGCCCGACCCAGGGTTTCGCAGATACGCAGTATTTT
cdr3_aa: CASSPTQGFADTQYF

clone_size: -
j_call: TRBJ2-1
d_call: -
cdr3_length: 14
v_call: TRBV12-5
cdr3_nt: TGTGCTAGTGGTTTCCTGGCAGGTAACAATGAGCAGTTCTTC
cdr3_aa: CASGFLAGNNEQFF

clone_size: -
j_call: TRBJ1-4
d_call: TRBD1
cdr3_length: 17
v_call: TRBV27
cdr3_nt: TGTGCCAGCAGTTTACTAGGACAGGGGACAACTAATGAAAAACTGTTTTTT
cdr3_aa: CASSLLGQGTTNEKLFF

clone_size: -
j_call: TRBJ1-1
d_call: -
cdr3_length: 12
v_call: TRBV6-2/TRBV6-3
cdr3_nt: TGTGCCAGCAGTTCCACGGGGACTGAAGCTTTCTTT
cdr3_aa: CASSSTGTEAFF

clone_size: once
j_call: TRBJ2-1
d_call: -
cdr3_length: 15
v_call: TRBV9
cdr3_nt: TGTGCCAGCAGCGTAGGACAGGCACCTTACAATGAGCAGTTCTTC
cdr3_aa: CASSVGQAPYNEQFF

clone_size: -
j_call: TRBJ1-2
d_call: TRBD1
cdr3_length: 15
v_call: TRBV18
cdr3_nt: TGTGCCAGCTCACCACCTGCAGGGGGCTCCTATGGCTACACCTTC
cdr3_aa: CASSPPAGGSYGYTF

clone_size: many
j_call: TRBJ2-1
d_call: -
cdr3_length: 15
v_call: TRBV29-1
cdr3_nt: TGCAGCGTCTCCGGGACTGTTAGCTCCTACAATGAGCAGTTCTTC
cdr3_aa: CSVSGTVSSYNEQFF

clone_size: -
j_call: TRBJ1-5
d_call: TRBD1
cdr3_length: 16
v_call: TRBV6-6
cdr3_nt: TGTGCCAGCAGTTACTCAACAGGGGGCCTTGGTCAGCCCCAGCATTTT
cdr3_aa: CASSYSTGGLGQPQHF

clone_size: few
j_call: TRBJ1-1
d_call: -
cdr3_length: 15
v_call: TRBV21-1
cdr3_nt: TGTGCCAGCAGCTCCAAGGGGAACCGGGACACTGAAGCTTTCTTT
cdr3_aa: CASSSKGNRDTEAFF

clone_size: -
j_call: TRBJ1-1
d_call: TRBD1
cdr3_length: 15
v_call: TRBV6-4
cdr3_nt: TGTGCCAGCAGAGTGACAGGGAACATGAACACTGAAGCTTTCTTT
cdr3_aa: CASRVTGNMNTEAFF